The source of this TCR beta chain is a study of beta chain features in type 1 diabetes. V lost 10 bases and J 2 bases, leaving 10 bases between the germline ends. This CDR3 is built from 12 residues. The V gene's germline CDR1 is LNHDA and CDR2 SQIVND (reference sequence). CD45RO/CCR7/CD25/CD127/CD95/CD27 staining was used to isolate CD4+ naive, central memory, regulatory and stem cell-like memory cells by sorting. For this clone: The antigen remains undetermined.

Points from the study as a whole: A possible short-template PCR bias applies equally to patients and controls. Unsettled here was the matter of whether HLA type influences TCRB rearrangement.

The investigators reverse transcribed all of the isolated RNA, so they sequenced expressed TCRB transcripts. Average reads for naive, central memory and regulatory T cell samples were around 4 million. Assay used: immunoSEQ multiplex PCR; TCRdb lists only in-frame clones, some missing. The table records approximately 250,000 clones, more than 9% of them present only once. Sequenced sample: naive CD4+ T cells from blood. This sequence joins TRBV19 and TRBJ2-3; possibly TRBD1 for D (5 bases). The sequence was obtained from a woman under 30 in good health. The CDR3 is CATRQNTDTQYF. CDR3 sequence (DNA): TGTGCCACCCGACAGAACACAGATACGCAGTATTTT.